This T cell receptor (beta chain) was obtained from a study of regulatory T cells in long-lasting Graves disease. CDR3 length: 15 residues. Germline CDR1 SEHNR, CDR2 FQNEAQ (reference sequence). V lost 1 base to trimming and J lost 1 base, with 8 bases between them. The time point was: newly diagnosed GD, antithyroid drugs for less than 3 months. From PBMCs, RNA was extracted and then used to make the TCR library. Worth noting for this clonotype: Its antigen is not identified.

Overall study results and limits: Shared public clonotypes totalled 2,741 in persistent patients, compared with around 930 in new patients.

The TCR beta library used iRepertoire HTBI primers with Arm-PCR amplification of CDR3. MiXCR, run by TCRdb on the multiplex PCR reads, gives a single entry per CDR3 protein. Of approximately 560,000 distinct CDR3 sequences in the sample, 15% to 20% are singletons; the top ten hold 9.5% to 15%. These data were also filed under a second study, of T cells in Graves' hyperthyroidism and ophthalmopathy. This second study notes: Patients aged 18 to 65 with hyperthyroidism were newly diagnosed, with duration under 2 months. With the HTBI primer set, the TCR CDR3 went through a first round of RT-PCR.

V and J are TRBV7-9 and TRBJ2-1, with D uncertain. Material: peripheral blood mononuclear cells (PBMCs), obtained at new diagnosis, from a patient treated with antithyroid drugs. The sequence was collected from a man between 18 and 29 years old with Graves disease. Here the CDR3 DNA reads TGTGCCAGCAGCTTAGTAAGGATTTCCTACAATGAGCAGTTCTTC. It codes for CASSLVRISYNEQFF.